A single sample gave rise to the 15 T cell receptor beta chains below, sequenced in a study of cytomegalovirus exposure and HLA in healthy donors. Use of 60 Vbeta and 13 Jbeta primers characterized the PCR. Clones were sequenced by immunoSEQ multiplex PCR, and TCRdb holds only the in-frame ones, with some missing. This repertoire includes about 42,000 clones. Sequenced material: PBMCs. These receptors were obtained from a young man in good health and CMV-seronegative.

V usage is TRBV7-9 and J usage is TRBJ1-2; no clear D gene. Trimming removed 0 bases from V and 4 bases from J, with 6 bases in between. The CDR3 extends over 13 amino acids. The V gene's germline CDR1 is SEHNR and CDR2 FQNEAQ (reference sequence). The CDR3 DNA is TGTGCCAGCAGCTTAGCCGGGTCCTATGGCTACACCTTC. This encodes CASSLAGSYGYTF.

The chain combines TRBV7-9 with TRBJ1-1; 8 bases agree with TRBD1. Germline V gene lookup returns CDR1 SEHNR and CDR2 FQNEAQ (reference sequence). The V and J ends lost 4 bases and 2 bases, in that order; junction bases with no gene match: 3. The CDR3 is 14 amino acids. CDR3 loop: CASSSQGGNTEAFF. DNA of the CDR3: TGTGCCAGCAGCTCACAGGGGGGAAACACTGAAGCTTTCTTT.

The CDR3 here is CASSSGSSGNTIYF. CDR3 nucleotide sequence: TGTGCCAGCAGTTCAGGGTCCTCTGGAAACACCATATATTTT. The V gene is TRBV7-6, the J gene TRBJ1-3, with D tentatively TRBD1 (5 bases). CDR1 SGHVS and CDR2 FNYEAQ come from the germline V gene. Between the trimmed V and J ends, which lost 6 bases and 0 bases, there was a span of 9 bases. The CDR3 is 14 residues long.

The chain employs TRBV7-9 and TRBJ2-7; 9 bases match TRBD2. With V trimmed by 9 bases and J by 7 bases, 16 bases remained unmatched. CDR1 is SEHNR and CDR2 is FQNEAQ in the germline V gene (reference sequence). This CDR3 is built from 15 residues. For the CDR3, the DNA is TGTGCCAGTTCCCCCCAGCGGGAGGTGACTAAGGAGCAGTACTTC. As protein: CASSPQREVTKEQYF.

The V gene is TRBV11-2, the J gene TRBJ2-1, with 7 bases lining up with TRBD2. The CDR3 contains 14 residues. Germline CDR1 and CDR2: SGHAT and FQNNGV. V lost 3 bases to trimming and J lost 5 bases; unmatched junction nucleotides: 4. CDR3 nucleotide sequence: TGTGCCAGCAGCTTTGGGCTAGCGGACAATGAGCAGTTCTTC. This sequence encodes CASSFGLADNEQFF.

The rearrangement links TRBV5-1 to TRBJ1-2; perhaps TRBD1 as D (5 bases). The CDR3 runs 15 residues. V gave up 4 bases and J gave up 0 bases, with 13 bases separating them. Germline V lookup: CDR1 SGHRS, CDR2 YFSETQ. CDR3 sequence (DNA): TGCGCCAGCAGCGCGACAGTTGAAGCTAACTATGGCTACACCTTC. Its translation is CASSATVEANYGYTF.

V is TRBV4-3 and J is TRBJ1-5, with D possibly being TRBD1 (6 bases). V was pared by 6 bases and J by 0 bases, with 12 bases between. This CDR3 has 15 amino acids. Germline V gene data show CDR1 as LGHNA and CDR2 as YSLEER. CDR3 sequence reads: CASRNRVDSNQPQHF. Here the CDR3 DNA reads TGCGCCAGCAGGAACAGGGTGGATAGCAATCAGCCCCAGCATTTT.

The rearrangement links TRBV5-1 to TRBJ1-1; TRBD1 agrees at 7 bases. The V gene's germline CDR1 is SGHRS and CDR2 YFSETQ. The CDR3 runs 13 residues. V shed 1 base and J 3 bases; nucleotides not matched to a gene: 0. This chain's CDR3 is CASSLTGDTEAFF. CDR3 bases: TGCGCCAGCAGCTTGACAGGGGACACTGAAGCTTTCTTT.

The chain combines TRBV4-3 with TRBJ2-7; TRBD2 might be the D (5 bases). The CDR3 contains 15 residues. CDR1 is LGHNA and CDR2 is YSLEER in the germline V gene. V was clipped by 0 bases and J by 2 bases, with 11 bases between them. CDR3 sequence: CASSQDLRTAYEQYF. CDR3 sequence (DNA): TGCGCCAGCAGCCAAGATCTTCGGACTGCCTACGAGCAGTACTTC.

This chain connects TRBV18 to TRBJ2-3, with 8 bases fitting TRBD1. This CDR3 contains 15 residues. The germline gives CDR1 KGHSH, CDR2 LQKENI. V dropped 3 bases and J dropped 6; count of bases not matched to a gene: 8. The CDR3 reads CASSPLDRAVDTQYF. CDR3 in DNA: TGTGCCAGCTCACCTCTGGACAGGGCAGTCGATACGCAGTATTTT.

The chain is built from TRBV7-9 and TRBJ2-7, with D possibly matching TRBD2 (6 bases). Germline V gives CDR1 SEHNR, CDR2 FQNEAQ (reference sequence). This CDR3 region has 18 residues. The V end was cut by 5 bases, the J end by 2 bases, with 25 bases between. The CDR3 DNA follows: TGTGCCAGCAGCACGACGGTGTTTTCAGGACTACTTGCCTACGAGCAGTACTTC. Translation: CASSTTVFSGLLAYEQYF.

The V call is TRBV11-1, the J call TRBJ2-3, with D maybe TRBD1 (6 bases). The CDR3 covers 13 residues. Per the germline V gene, CDR1 is SGHAT and CDR2 is FQDESV (reference sequence). V was clipped by 5 bases and J by 7 bases, with 13 bases between them. The CDR3 region has the DNA TGTGCCAGCAGCATGGGGGCGTCATATACGCAGTATTTT. It specifies CASSMGASYTQYF.

The chain links TRBV4-2 to TRBJ2-6; 13 bases align to TRBD2. Per germline, CDR1 LGHNA and CDR2 YNFKEQ. V lost 0 bases and J lost 4; bases outside the gene matches: 15. CDR3 length: 22 residues. CDR3 sequence: CASSQDRGARLAGGPGANVLTF. The CDR3 coding sequence is TGTGCCAGCAGCCAAGATCGGGGGGCGCGACTAGCGGGAGGACCGGGGGCCAACGTCCTGACTTTC.

The chain couples TRBV4-3 to TRBJ1-2; D might be TRBD1 (5 bases). Trimming shortened V by 4 bases and J by 8 bases, and 14 bases separated the two germline ends. CDR1 is LGHNA and CDR2 is YSLEER in the germline V gene. The CDR3 contains 13 residues. The CDR3 is CASSPSGTLGYTF. CDR3 bases: TGCGCCAGCAGCCCTTCCGGGACTTTAGGCTACACCTTC.

The chain carries TRBV4-1 and TRBJ1-6; D gene ambiguous. This CDR3 spans 13 amino acids. Germline V gene data show CDR1 as MGHRA and CDR2 as YSYEKL. Trimming took 4 bases from V and 4 from J, leaving 5 bases between them. In nucleotides, the CDR3 is TGCGCCAGCAGCCCTCTATATAATTCACCCCTCCACTTT. It codes for CASSPLYNSPLHF.